This T cell receptor (beta chain) came from a study of shared clonotypes between healthy human individuals. Study conclusions and caveats: Compared with memory subsets, naive subsets generally had larger estimated richness. What limited the represented genetic and exposure-history diversity was the small number of donors.

This clone appeared once. What it binds is unknown. CDR3 length: 15 residues. Germline loops: CDR1 SNHLY, CDR2 FYNNEI. The ends were cut back, 5 bases at V and 3 bases at J, with 14 bases in the middle. The protocol was immunoSEQ multiplex PCR, while the TCRdb copy is restricted to in-frame clones and leaves out a portion. This repertoire shows some 380,000 clones, 96% found once; its top ten account for about 0.34%. Sequencing was carried out using memory CD8+ T cells sorted from blood. The subset is: CD45RO+ cells pooled with CCR7-negative TemRA cells. The V and J genes are TRBV2 and TRBJ1-5; TRBD1 is a possible D gene (6 bases). This receptor was taken from a man aged 30 to 39 in good health. The DNA for the CDR3 is TGTGCCAGCAGTACCTCGCGGGGGGCCAATCAGCCCCAGCATTTT. Residues: CASSTSRGANQPQHF.